This entry lists 3 T cell receptor beta chains sequenced from one sample in a study of beta chain features in type 1 diabetes. The sequenced template was cDNA made from the entire isolated RNA. The repertoire was sequenced with immunoSEQ multiplex PCR; TCRdb's copy has only in-frame clones and lacks some. This table has 680,000 or so clones, roughly a sixth appearing once. Sequenced sample: naive CD4+ T cells from blood. The receptor source for this set is a man younger than 30 in good health.

V and J are TRBV7-9 and TRBJ2-7; D is perhaps TRBD2 (5 bases). The CDR3 length is 15 residues. The V gene lost 1 base and the J gene lost 0 bases, with 10 bases spanning the gap. CDR1 and CDR2 from the germline V gene are SEHNR and FQNEAQ (reference sequence). The CDR3: CASSLDGGPSYEQYF. Here the CDR3 DNA reads TGTGCCAGCAGCTTAGATGGAGGACCCTCCTACGAGCAGTACTTC.

The J gene is TRBJ2-1, the V gene TRBV4-3; D is undetermined. The CDR3 runs to 17 residues. Trimming took off 4 bases at V and 0 bases at J, with 16 bases between the two ends. Germline values: CDR1 LGHNA, CDR2 YSLEER. CDR3 DNA sequence: TGCGCCAGCAGCCTCCGTCCCTCCATGAGCTCCTACAATGAGCAGTTCTTC. Its translation is CASSLRPSMSSYNEQFF.

This sequence joins TRBV5-1 and TRBJ1-2; 9 positions match TRBD1. The junction had 10 bases not matched to a gene; V was cut back by 3 bases and J by 4 bases. Germline V gene sequence: CDR1 SGHRS, CDR2 YFSETQ. This CDR3 region has 16 residues. The CDR3 region is CASSSSTGGSVYGYTF. The CDR3 DNA follows: TGCGCCAGCAGCTCGTCGACAGGGGGTTCGGTCTATGGCTACACCTTC.